This T cell receptor beta chain was sequenced during a study of CD8+ T cells in alopecia areata (dated by TCRdb to the late 2010s). Study-wide context: Treated patients were enrolled in an open-label pilot trial of oral tofacitinib at 5 to 10 mg twice daily for moderate-to-severe alopecia areata. The RNA source kit depended on sample type: the PAXgene miRNA kit for fixed scalp, the miRNeasy kit for PBMCs, and the RNeasy kit for mouse skin. In humans, TCRbeta sequencing was performed on scalp tissue and on sorted CD4+ and CD8+ peripheral blood T cells from healthy controls and from patients with patchy or totalis/universalis alopecia areata. Patients stayed on tofacitinib for 6 to 18 months and then had 6 months of follow-up off drug so that delayed response and recurrence could be assessed. Clonality in the scalp was compared among normal scalp (n=4), patchy alopecia areata scalp (n=8), and alopecia totalis/universalis scalp (n=8). Amplification of TCRbeta CDR3 regions was done by immunoSEQ multiplex PCR using 35 Vbeta forward primers and 13 Jbeta reverse primers. Biopsies were taken from tofacitinib-treated patients at baseline and again at 4 and 24 weeks into treatment, and several of those patients also had a later scalp biopsy. The study used high-throughput TCRbeta sequencing to examine T cell clonal expansion in alopecia areata, in both the C3H/HeJ mouse model and human patients.

The paper's findings and limits, for the study overall: Shared TCR sequences between patients were less evident than in mice, which may be partly attributable to HLA diversity in the patient population. Scalp TCR repertoire analysis is complicated because resident alphabeta T cells in normal human skin are also sequenced, whereas mouse skin is dominated by gammadelta T cells. Lesional scalp, especially in alopecia totalis/universalis, showed higher clonality and more expanded CD8+ clones than normal scalp, suggesting antigenic drive.

Regarding this clone: Its antigen target is currently unknown. Qualities for individual bases were not recorded, and no much larger clone is one base off.

The library was produced with the immunoSEQ multiplex PCR assay. For TCR sequencing, RNA was extracted from every sample and reverse transcribed into cDNA to serve as template. SuperScript III was used for first-strand cDNA synthesis, primed with a 2:1 mix of oligo-dT and random hexamers. A synthetic immune receptor repertoire was used to measure amplification bias, and any remaining bias was corrected computationally. The study's own analysis went as follows. Raw reads were preprocessed to remove errors, and CDR3 was defined by IMGT conventions from the conserved cysteine to phenylalanine. Clonality was computed as 1 minus the Shannon entropy, with the entropy normalized by log2 of the number of productive unique TCRs. Whether scalp clones were CD4 or CD8 was inferred by matching scalp TCRbeta sequences against CD4 and CD8 repertoires sorted from blood. The clones in this table, taken by TCRdb from immuneACCESS, are in-frame only. Not every clone is retained; where verified, under half of the shortfall comes from an unresolved V gene, and the cause of the rest is unknown. The DNA gave D and trimming, while V, J and clone size come from that table. The sample table records around 200,000 clones; 63% of these occur just once. Clones ranked in the top ten supply 1.7% of the sample.

This specimen's time point label, interpreted: baseline before oral tofacitinib. Lesional scalp punch biopsies and peripheral blood were obtained from alopecia areata patients. After PBMCs were isolated by density centrifugation and stained for CD3, CD4 and CD8, a FACSAria was used to sort CD4+ and CD8+ T cells. The origin of this receptor is a human donor with alopecia areata. The sequenced sample was CD4+ T cells sorted from blood, obtained at week 0.

The CDR3 corresponds to CSVSGRALSGYTF. The sequenced DNA: TGCAGCGTTTCCGGACGGGCCCTTTCTGGCTACACCTTC. The rearrangement joined TRBV29-1 to TRBJ1-2; confidence is insufficient to name the D gene. There are 13 amino acids in the CDR3, from cysteine to phenylalanine inclusive. Only the CDR3 part of the read is kept: 39 bases, read in frame from the first base. The V and J ends are trimmed by 5 bases and 7 bases, leaving 17 bases between them. Looking up the germline V gene yields CDR1 SQVTM and CDR2 ANQGSEA.